This T cell receptor (beta chain) was retrieved from a study of vaccination effects on CD4 cells after COVID-19. At the level of the study: With about 9.8 ug/ml peptides and roughly 11 IU/ml IL-2, approximately 2.2 million PBMC per well were cultured.

The protocol was immunoSEQ multiplex PCR, while the TCRdb copy is restricted to in-frame clones and leaves out a portion. The table records tens of thousands of clones, around 70% of them present only once. In germline, CDR1 is LNHDA, CDR2 SQIVND (reference sequence). CDR3 size: 14 residues. V was pared by 3 bases and J by 6 bases, with 12 bases between. In this sample, this clone turned up once. Its antigen is unknown. An approximately 10-day culture period preceded the isolation of CD4+ T cells. Either the mRNA-1273 or the BNT162b2 vaccine was given to participants as two doses. The study's findings and limits: Few convalescent patients were studied, and early post-infection samples were lacking. The study found marked clonal contraction of infection- and vaccine-induced clones late after vaccination.

The clonotype was recovered from a human donor who received a COVID-19 vaccine. This sequence joins TRBV19 and TRBJ1-5; possibly TRBD1 for D (5 bases). Sequenced material: CD4+ T cells from PBMCs cultured without peptide, taken after COVID-19 vaccination. The CDR3 nucleotides are TGTGCCAGTAGTATGCCAGGGAACGTTCAGCCCCAGCATTTT. Its protein product is CASSMPGNVQPQHF. Drawing the rest from reference TRBV19 and TRBJ1-5, the complete variable domain is DGGITQSPKYLFRKEGQNVTLSCEQNLNHDAMYWYRQDPGQGLRLIYYSQIVNDFQKGDIAEGYSVSREKKESFPLTVTSAQKNPTAFYLCASSMPGNVQPQHFGDGTRLSIL.